The 25 T cell receptor beta chains below all came from one sample that was sequenced in a study of T cells after yellow fever vaccination. TCRdb re-called the 5' RACE reads through MiXCR, storing one row per CDR3 protein. The sample holds 70,000 or so distinct CDR3 sequences, about 6% seen once. The sample consisted of CD4+ T cells sorted from PBMCs, taken about 2 weeks after the first yellow fever vaccination. The receptors shown here come from a man aged 18 to 30 who received the YFV17D yellow fever vaccine.

The table lists this clonotype with many counts. The chain couples TRBV3-1 to TRBJ1-3, with TRBD1 matching over 7 bases. CDR3 length equals 17 residues. The germline V gene has CDR1 LGHDT and CDR2 YNNKEL (reference sequence). Trimming took 4 bases from V and 0 from J; bases not matched to a gene: 9. The CDR3 protein is CASSPPQGLVSGNTIYF. The CDR3 DNA follows: TGTGCCAGCAGCCCCCCACAGGGGCTGGTCTCTGGAAACACCATATATTTT.

The table lists this clonotype with many counts. Because the CDR3's place on the DNA is in doubt, the DNA is left out and the CDR3 is given as listed by TCRdb. The chain joins TRBV5-4 to TRBJ2-3. Per the germline V gene, CDR1 is SGHNT and CDR2 is YYREEE (reference sequence). The CDR3 length is 13 residues, termini included. The CDR3 spells CASSFGSGDTQYF.

There are many counts of this clonotype. The V gene is TRBV18, the J gene TRBJ2-5; D gene uncertain. Germline CDR1 reads KGHSH; CDR2 reads LQKENI. The CDR3 runs 14 residues. V was cut by 4 bases and J by 5 bases, with 14 bases left in between. CDR3 DNA sequence: TGTGCCAGCTCACTCAAGGGTGCATCGGAGACCCAGTACTTC. It codes for CASSLKGASETQYF. Combining the CDR3 with reference TRBV18 and TRBJ2-5 gives the whole variable domain NAGVMQNPRHLVRRRGQEARLRCSPMKGHSHVYWYRQLPEEGLKFMVYLQKENIIDESGMPKERFSAEFPKEGPSILRIQQVVRGDSAAYFCASSLKGASETQYFGPGTRLLVL.

This clonotype appeared many times. The V call is TRBV5-4, the J call TRBJ1-1; 9 positions agree with TRBD1. The CDR3 is 16 residues long. V lost 2 bases to trimming and J lost 1 base; unmatched junction nucleotides: 6. CDR1 SGHNT and CDR2 YYREEE come from the germline V gene (reference sequence). CDR3 in DNA: TGTGCCAGCAGCTTACCACAGGGGGCAAGGAACACTGAAGCTTTCTTT. This gives the protein CASSLPQGARNTEAFF.

This clonotype was counted many times. V usage is TRBV6-2 or TRBV6-3 and J usage is TRBJ2-7; 11 nucleotides agree with TRBD2. This CDR3 spans 17 amino acids. The germline V gene encodes CDR1 MNHEY and CDR2 SVGEGT. J lost 3 bases, V lost 0 bases, and 7 bases had no gene match. The CDR3 DNA reads TGTGCCAGCAGTTACTCAACTCTAGCGGGGGGATACTACGAGCAGTACTTC. Translation: CASSYSTLAGGYYEQYF.

This clonotype appeared many times. The rearrangement joins TRBV12-3 or TRBV12-4 to TRBJ1-2, with D unresolved. CDR3 length: 13 amino acids. V lost 6 bases, J lost 2 bases, and 10 bases lay in between. CDR3 DNA sequence: TGTGCCAGCAGGCTCGACGGGAACTATGGCTACACCTTC. This encodes CASRLDGNYGYTF.

This clonotype was detected ten times or more. This rearrangement joins TRBV2 to TRBJ2-7; TRBD1 matches 8 bases. Germline assignment: CDR1 SNHLY and CDR2 FYNNEI. The CDR3 extends over 14 amino acids. With 7 bases clipped from V and 4 bases from J, the junction kept 9 bases outside the gene matches. CDR3 nucleotide sequence: TGTGCCAGCAAGGTTTGGACAGGGTGGTACGAGCAGTACTTC. It codes for CASKVWTGWYEQYF.

Comment on this clonotype: A much bigger clone sits one base away, suggesting this may be a read error. This chain links TRBV18 with TRBJ2-7; 8 nucleotides align to TRBD1. The CDR3 extends over 14 amino acids. Germline V lookup: CDR1 KGHSH, CDR2 LQKENI. Trimming took 6 bases from V and 3 from J; bases not matched to a gene: 7. This CDR3 is CASSPQGAGYEQYF. The CDR3 bases are TGTGCCAGCTCCCCGCAGGGGGCTGGCTACGAGCAGTACTTC.

The table lists this clonotype with many counts. J is TRBJ1-5 and V is TRBV28; D not resolved. This CDR3 contains 12 residues. Germline V gene data show CDR1 as MDHEN and CDR2 as SYDVKM. Trimming removed 6 bases at V and 7 bases at J, with 10 bases between. This chain's CDR3 is CASRAVGQPQHF. The CDR3 region has the DNA TGTGCCAGCAGGGCGGTAGGGCAGCCCCAGCATTTT.

Many counts were recorded for this clonotype. The chain recombines TRBV5-5 with TRBJ1-2; D is perhaps TRBD1 (6 bases). Germline V lookup: CDR1 SGHKS, CDR2 YYEKEE (reference sequence). The CDR3 contains 13 residues. V lost 2 bases and J lost 6, with 11 bases in between. CDR3 protein: CASSFTGADGYTF. CDR3 bases: TGTGCCAGCAGCTTTACGGGGGCGGATGGCTACACCTTC.

This clonotype was counted ten times or more. This chain links TRBV5-1 with TRBJ1-2; D unclear. V was trimmed by 4 bases and J by 3 bases, leaving 19 bases between them. CDR1 SGHRS and CDR2 YFSETQ come from the germline V gene. There are 16 residues in the CDR3. CDR3 nucleotides: TGCGCCAGCAGCGAAGGCCCGACAAAACTAGACTATGGCTACACCTTC. The encoded protein is CASSEGPTKLDYGYTF. The full variable domain, in which reference TRBV5-1 and TRBJ1-2 provide the parts outside the CDR3, is KAGVTQTPRYLIKTRGQQVTLSCSPISGHRSVSWYQQTPGQGLQFLFEYFSETQRNKGNFPGRFSGRQFSNSRSEMNVSTLELGDSALYLCASSEGPTKLDYGYTFGSGTRLTVV.

The table lists this clonotype with many counts. The V gene is TRBV5-1, the J gene TRBJ2-1; the D gene could be TRBD1 or TRBD2 (5 bases each). Germline values: CDR1 SGHRS, CDR2 YFSETQ. The CDR3 runs 18 residues. The V and J ends lost 4 bases and 0 bases respectively, with 20 bases between them. The CDR3 nucleotides read TGCGCCAGCAGCCCTGTAGGGTCTGAGGGGAGCTCCTACAATGAGCAGTTCTTC. As protein: CASSPVGSEGSSYNEQFF.

The table lists this clonotype with many counts. The chain recombines TRBV5-1 with TRBJ2-1; D is possibly TRBD1 or TRBD2 (5 bases each). The CDR3 totals 13 residues. CDR1 is SGHRS, CDR2 YFSETQ, per germline. Trimming removed 5 bases at V and 12 bases at J, with 18 bases between. The CDR3 nucleotides are TGCGCCAGCAGGACCCCACCCGGGGCACGGCAGTTCTTC. This codes for CASRTPPGARQFF.

The sample holds many counts of this clonotype. The V gene is TRBV5-1, the J gene TRBJ1-6; unclear D gene. V lost 5 bases, J lost 5 bases, and 11 bases lay in between. Germline CDR1 SGHRS, CDR2 YFSETQ. The CDR3 totals 14 residues. CDR3 sequence (DNA): TGCGCCAGCAGATTCCGGGCCGATAATTCACCCCTCCACTTT. Translated: CASRFRADNSPLHF.

In regard to this clonotype: A read error may be the cause here, since a much bigger clone is one base away. V usage is TRBV2 and J usage is TRBJ2-3; 7 bases fit TRBD2. CDR3 size: 13 residues. Germline V gene lookup returns CDR1 SNHLY and CDR2 FYNNEI. This CDR3 is CASPAGELGTRYF. The CDR3 DNA sequence: TGTGCCAGCCCGGCGGGGGAGCTGGGGACGCGGTATTTT.

This clonotype was picked up many times. J is TRBJ2-7 and V is TRBV7-2; the D call may be TRBD1 or TRBD2 (5 bases each). The CDR3 totals 13 residues. V was clipped by 2 bases and J by 6 bases, with 11 bases between them. Germline V CDR1 and CDR2: SGHTA, FQGNSA. Here the CDR3 DNA reads TGTGCCAGCAGCTTAAGAGGGGACCGCGAGCAGTACTTC. Its protein is CASSLRGDREQYF. Full variable domain (outside the CDR3, taken from reference TRBV7-2 and TRBJ2-7): GAGVSQSPSNKVTEKGKDVELRCDPISGHTALYWYRQSLGQGLEFLIYFQGNSAPDKSGLPSDRFSAERTGGSVSTLTIQRTQQEDSAVYLCASSLRGDREQYFGPGTRLTVT.

This clonotype came up many times. J is TRBJ2-5 and V is TRBV3-1; 14 bases line up with TRBD2. The CDR3 totals 16 residues. The germline gives CDR1 LGHDT, CDR2 YNNKEL (reference sequence). V was pared by 3 bases and J by 1 base, with 1 base of the junction left unmatched. As DNA, the CDR3 is TGTGCCAGCAGCCAGGGACTAGCGGGGGCCCAAGAGACCCAGTACTTC. The encoded protein is CASSQGLAGAQETQYF.

This clonotype was seen many times. The chain links TRBV28 to TRBJ2-7; weak D call: TRBD1 (6 bases). Trimming shortened V by 6 bases and J by 4 bases, and 19 bases separated the two germline ends. This CDR3 has 15 amino acids. Germline assignment: CDR1 MDHEN and CDR2 SYDVKM. CDR3 sequence reads: CASSLMGHRLYEQYV. In DNA, the CDR3 is TGTGCCAGCAGCCTCATGGGACATCGACTTTACGAGCAGTACGTC.

J is TRBJ1-2 and V is TRBV4-2; D remains ambiguous. V lost 8 bases and J lost 7, with 14 bases in between. This CDR3 comprises 12 residues. The germline V gene encodes CDR1 LGHNA and CDR2 YNFKEQ. The CDR3 nucleotides read TGTGCCAGCGGCCCCGGGCTCCTTGGCTACACCTTC. The encoded protein is CASGPGLLGYTF.

This clonotype was found many times. The V and J genes are TRBV5-1 and TRBJ2-3, with a tentative D call TRBD1 (6 bases). Germline V gene lookup returns CDR1 SGHRS and CDR2 YFSETQ. The length of the CDR3 is 14 residues. V lost 0 bases, J lost 2 bases, and 7 bases lay in between. Here the CDR3 reads CASSLGGPTDTQYF. DNA of the CDR3: TGCGCCAGCAGCTTGGGGGGGCCCACAGATACGCAGTATTTT.

This clonotype was detected ten times or more. This chain joins TRBV7-2 and TRBJ2-7, with 7 bases that match TRBD1. Trimming cost V 5 bases and J 5 bases; bases outside gene matches: 6. Germline V gene sequence: CDR1 SGHTA, CDR2 FQGNSA. This CDR3 has 13 amino acids. For the CDR3, the DNA is TGTGCCAGCAGCGCAGACAGGGATAACGAGCAGTACTTC. It is translated as CASSADRDNEQYF.

This clonotype was seen many times. This chain joins TRBV7-2 and TRBJ1-5; D might be TRBD1 (5 bases). CDR3 length: 14 residues. Looked up from germline, CDR1 is SGHTA and CDR2 is FQGNSA. V lost 2 bases and J lost 3, with 8 bases in between. The CDR3 protein is CASSLKGNNQPQHF. Written as DNA, the CDR3 is TGTGCCAGCAGCTTAAAGGGGAACAATCAGCCCCAGCATTTT.

This clonotype was seen at least ten times. The J gene is TRBJ2-5, the V gene TRBV5-6; TRBD1 might be the D (5 bases). Germline-derived CDR1 and CDR2 are SGHDT and YYEEEE. This CDR3 contains 13 residues. Trimming removed 5 bases at V and 2 bases at J, with 10 bases between. CDR3 in amino acids: CASRSRVQETQYF. In nucleotides, the CDR3 is TGTGCCAGCAGAAGCAGGGTTCAAGAGACCCAGTACTTC. The full variable domain, in which reference TRBV5-6 and TRBJ2-5 provide the parts outside the CDR3, is DAGVTQSPTHLIKTRGQQVTLRCSPKSGHDTVSWYQQALGQGPQFIFQYYEEEERQRGNFPDRFSGHQFPNYSSELNVNALLLGDSALYLCASRSRVQETQYFGPGTRLLVL.

This clonotype has at least ten counts. The chain carries TRBV12-3 or TRBV12-4 and TRBJ1-2; tentative D call: TRBD1 (5 bases). The CDR3 loop spans 13 amino acids. Trimming removed 4 bases at V and 10 bases at J, with 16 bases between. CDR3 amino acids: CASSWGTGIDYTF. In DNA form, the CDR3 reads TGTGCCAGCAGTTGGGGGACGGGGATCGACTACACCTTC.

In its sample, this clonotype was seen many times. The genes are TRBV2 and TRBJ2-3; D perhaps matches TRBD2 (5 bases). V was pared by 2 bases and J by 0 bases, with 21 bases between. The germline CDR1 and CDR2 sequences are SNHLY and FYNNEI. CDR3 size: 19 residues. CDR3 sequence: CASSERAGISTPSTDTQYF. CDR3 DNA: TGTGCCAGCAGTGAACGGGCCGGGATCTCAACCCCTAGCACAGATACGCAGTATTTT.